This T cell receptor beta chain was identified during a study of blood T cell repertoires in COVID-19. Using immunoSEQ multiplex PCR, the repertoire was profiled, and TCRdb retains in-frame clones only, with some absent. Of about 220,000 clones in the sample, 65% to 90% were seen once. V trimming: 6 bases; J trimming: 0 bases; junction bases outside the gene matches: 8. CDR1 and CDR2 (germline): MNHEY, SVGAGI. The CDR3 spans 15 residues. The specimen sequenced was peripheral blood. The J gene is TRBJ2-7, the V gene TRBV6-5; 7 bases line up with TRBD1. The TCR originated in a man between 50 and 59 years old with active or convalescent COVID-19. This CDR3 reads CASRGGQEYSYEQYV. The CDR3 region has the DNA TGTGCCAGCAGGGGTGGACAGGAGTACTCCTACGAGCAGTACGTC.